This is a list of T cell receptor beta chains from one sample in a study of blood T cell repertoires in COVID-19. Clones were sequenced by immunoSEQ multiplex PCR, and TCRdb holds only the in-frame ones, with some missing. The table has around 84,000 clones, around four fifths seen once. Sequences were obtained from peripheral blood. Receptors originate from a man older than 75 with active or convalescent COVID-19. CDR3s include the opening cysteine and the closing phenylalanine or tryptophan. D genes are given only for firm matches. The size of a clone is reported for some rows only, either as once, few or many, or as a class for expanded clones.

CDR3 DNA: TGTGCCAGCCTACAGGGAGCAACTAATGAAAAACTGTTTTTT; CDR3 protein: CASLQGATNEKLFF; D gene: -; J gene: TRBJ1-4; V gene: TRBV28; clone size: -
CDR3 DNA: TGCGCCAGCAGCAACGGACAGGGTGGGACTGAAGCTTTCTTT; CDR3 protein: CASSNGQGGTEAFF; D gene: TRBD1; J gene: TRBJ1-1; V gene: TRBV5-1; clone size: -
CDR3 DNA: TGTGCCAGCAGTTTCACAGGGGTCGTAACTAATGAAAAACTGTTTTTT; CDR3 protein: CASSFTGVVTNEKLFF; D gene: TRBD1; J gene: TRBJ1-4; V gene: TRBV28; clone size: -
CDR3 DNA: TGTGCCAGCTCAACTCTCTCTAGCACAGATACGCAGTATTTT; CDR3 protein: CASSTLSSTDTQYF; D gene: -; J gene: TRBJ2-3; V gene: TRBV2; clone size: -
CDR3 DNA: TGTGCCAGCTCACCACCTTCTGGACAACTCTCTGGAAACACCATATATTTT; CDR3 protein: CASSPPSGQLSGNTIYF; D gene: -; J gene: TRBJ1-3; V gene: TRBV18; clone size: -
CDR3 DNA: TGCAGCGTCGGGACAGGGGGCACTAGCACAGATACGCAGTATTTT; CDR3 protein: CSVGTGGTSTDTQYF; D gene: TRBD1; J gene: TRBJ2-3; V gene: TRBV29-1; clone size: -
CDR3 DNA: TGTGCCAGCCACAGGGATATGAGCTCCTACGAGCAGTACTTC; CDR3 protein: CASHRDMSSYEQYF; D gene: -; J gene: TRBJ2-7; V gene: TRBV2; clone size: -
CDR3 DNA: TGTGCCACTCGAACAGGGGCTCAGCCCCAGCATTTT; CDR3 protein: CATRTGAQPQHF; D gene: TRBD1; J gene: TRBJ1-5; V gene: TRBV6-5; clone size: once
CDR3 DNA: TGTGCCAGCAGTGGGGCCGGGACAGGGTCCTACGAGCAGTACTTC; CDR3 protein: CASSGAGTGSYEQYF; D gene: TRBD1; J gene: TRBJ2-7; V gene: TRBV25-1; clone size: -
CDR3 DNA: TGTGCCAGCAGACAGAGACAGGGCGCTGAAGCTTTCTTT; CDR3 protein: CASRQRQGAEAFF; D gene: TRBD1; J gene: TRBJ1-1; V gene: TRBV5-5; clone size: -
CDR3 DNA: TGTGCCAGCAGCCAGGCCCAGGGGGCTGGGGCCAACGTCCTGACTTTC; CDR3 protein: CASSQAQGAGANVLTF; D gene: TRBD1; J gene: TRBJ2-6; V gene: TRBV4-2; clone size: -
CDR3 DNA: TGTGCCACCAGCAGAGAGACAGGGGCGGCCTACGAGCAGTACTTC; CDR3 protein: CATSRETGAAYEQYF; D gene: TRBD1; J gene: TRBJ2-7; V gene: TRBV15; clone size: -
CDR3 DNA: TGTGCCAGCAGCGGCGGGAACACCCTGCGGACCCAGTACTTC; CDR3 protein: CASSGGNTLRTQYF; D gene: -; J gene: TRBJ2-5; V gene: TRBV9; clone size: -
CDR3 DNA: TGTGCCAGCAGTGCCCCAGGGGCTAACCTCTATGGCTACACCTTC; CDR3 protein: CASSAPGANLYGYTF; D gene: -; J gene: TRBJ1-2; V gene: TRBV27; clone size: -
CDR3 DNA: TGTGCCAGCAGCTATACAGTCAAATGGGAGGTTGAAGCTTTCTTT; CDR3 protein: CASSYTVKWEVEAFF; D gene: -; J gene: TRBJ1-1; V gene: TRBV5-6; clone size: -
CDR3 DNA: TGTGCCAGCAGCCCAGCCATTGGAGGGACCACCAAAAACATTCAGTACTTC; CDR3 protein: CASSPAIGGTTKNIQYF; D gene: -; J gene: TRBJ2-4; V gene: TRBV3-1/TRBV3-2; clone size: -
CDR3 DNA: TGTGCCAGCAGCGCCCGGGACAGGGGTTTCGCCTTGGGTGGCTACACCTTC; CDR3 protein: CASSARDRGFALGGYTF; D gene: TRBD1; J gene: TRBJ1-2; V gene: TRBV9; clone size: once
CDR3 DNA: TGTGCCAGCAGCTTGAGACAGGGGACAGAGACCCAGTACTTC; CDR3 protein: CASSLRQGTETQYF; D gene: TRBD1; J gene: TRBJ2-5; V gene: TRBV5-6; clone size: -
CDR3 DNA: TGCGCCAGCAGTAAGGGGGCCGGTGAAAAACTGTTTTTT; CDR3 protein: CASSKGAGEKLFF; D gene: TRBD1; J gene: TRBJ1-4; V gene: TRBV10-1; clone size: once
CDR3 DNA: TGTGCCTGGAGTGTACGTTGGAGAAGAGATACGCAGTATTTT; CDR3 protein: CAWSVRWRRDTQYF; D gene: -; J gene: TRBJ2-3; V gene: TRBV30; clone size: -
CDR3 DNA: TGTGCCAGCAGTCCCGGGAGGATCGATCAGCCCCAGCATTTT; CDR3 protein: CASSPGRIDQPQHF; D gene: -; J gene: TRBJ1-5; V gene: TRBV16; clone size: -
CDR3 DNA: TGTGCCAGCAGGGACAGGGGTGGTTCCTACGAGCAGTACTTC; CDR3 protein: CASRDRGGSYEQYF; D gene: TRBD1; J gene: TRBJ2-7; V gene: TRBV25-1; clone size: few
CDR3 DNA: TGTGCCAGCAGCTTAACTCGGACACAAGAGACCCAGTACTTC; CDR3 protein: CASSLTRTQETQYF; D gene: -; J gene: TRBJ2-5; V gene: TRBV7-8; clone size: once
CDR3 DNA: TGCGCCAGCAGCGGACAGGGAACGTGGAATGAGCAGTTCTTC; CDR3 protein: CASSGQGTWNEQFF; D gene: TRBD1; J gene: TRBJ2-1; V gene: TRBV5-1; clone size: few